This T cell receptor (beta chain) was sequenced during a study of OX40 agonist ivuxolimab in advanced cancers. Notes on the study in general: Partial responders treated at 0.1-3.0 mg/kg exhibited clonal expansion among the lowest measured.

Profiled with immunoSEQ multiplex PCR; TCRdb holds only in-frame clones, not every one. The table has about 96,000 clones, about four fifths seen once; the top ten hold 4.5% to 6%. Baseline was the first blood sampling point, followed by cycle 4 day 1 and cycle 7 day 1. Concerning this clone: What it binds is not known.

Germline CDR1 reads MNHNY; CDR2 reads SVGAGI (reference sequence). V was clipped by 3 bases and J by 4 bases; unmatched bases: 8. The CDR3 consists of 16 residues. The chain combines TRBV6-6 with TRBJ1-5; 8 bases fit TRBD1. This TCR came from an adult with an advanced solid tumor such as melanoma, head and neck, liver or kidney cancer. Here the sequenced sample was CD4+ or CD8+ T cells sorted from blood, taken in a trial of the OX40 agonist ivuxolimab. This CDR3 is CASSYPRTGQNQPQHF. The CDR3 DNA reads as TGTGCCAGCAGTTATCCACGGACAGGGCAAAATCAGCCCCAGCATTTT.